These 24 T cell receptor beta chains were sequenced from one sample in a study of T-cell memory formation after mild COVID-19. TCRdb re-called the 5' RACE reads with MiXCR, one entry per CDR3 protein. The repertoire has about 410,000 distinct CDR3 sequences, over 15% of them found once; the top ten carry 20% to 25%. Sequencing was done on a sample of PBMCs or a T cell subset sorted from them (not recorded which). The receptor set was obtained from a man aged 18 to 29 who had mild COVID-19 (a few samples of this study predate the infection). Cell type and time point are not known.

This clonotype was counted only a few times. The J gene is TRBJ2-3, the V gene TRBV9; D gene uncertain. Germline loops: CDR1 SGDLS, CDR2 YYNGEE. Trimming left V 0 bases short and J 0 bases short, with 8 bases between. This CDR3 contains 15 residues. CDR3 protein: CASSVGGVSTDTQYF. The DNA for the CDR3 is TGTGCCAGCAGCGTAGGAGGTGTGAGCACAGATACGCAGTATTTT. Drawing the rest from reference TRBV9 and TRBJ2-3, the complete variable domain is DSGVTQTPKHLITATGQRVTLRCSPRSGDLSVYWYQQSLDQGLQFLIQYYNGEERAKGNILERFSAQQFPDLHSELNLSSLELGDSALYFCASSVGGVSTDTQYFGPGTRLTVL.

This clonotype was seen a few times. The V call is TRBV6-2 or TRBV6-3, the J call TRBJ1-5; 7 bases map to TRBD1. The ends lost 4 bases at V and 7 bases at J; junction bases unmatched: 7. Looked up from germline, CDR1 is MNHEY and CDR2 is SVGEGT. The CDR3 length is 14 residues. CDR3 region: CASSSRGQGQPQHF. CDR3 DNA sequence: TGTGCCAGCAGTTCGAGGGGGCAAGGGCAGCCCCAGCATTTT.

The chain couples TRBV7-6 to TRBJ1-4; D is possibly TRBD1 (6 bases). Germline CDR1 and CDR2: SGHVS and FNYEAQ. The CDR3 totals 15 residues. Trimming removed 2 bases at V and 4 bases at J, with 11 bases between. The CDR3 DNA is TGTGCCAGCAGCTTATGGGACATCGGTAATGAAAAACTGTTTTTT. It specifies CASSLWDIGNEKLFF.

Ten or more counts support this clonotype. The rearrangement uses TRBV6-6 and TRBJ1-3, with D possibly being TRBD1 (6 bases). Germline V gives CDR1 MNHNY, CDR2 SVGAGI (reference sequence). The V and J ends lost 0 bases and 0 bases respectively, with 12 bases between them. The CDR3 totals 17 residues. CDR3 coding DNA: TGTGCCAGCAGTTACTCGGGGGGCGGGAGCTCTGGAAACACCATATATTTT. Translated: CASSYSGGGSSGNTIYF.

The J gene is TRBJ2-5, the V gene TRBV5-5; tentatively, D is TRBD1 (6 bases). V gave up 6 bases and J gave up 1 base, with 13 bases separating them. Germline CDR1 is SGHKS and CDR2 is YYEKEE (reference sequence). This CDR3 comprises 14 residues. The CDR3 loop is CASTKTGSQETQYF. CDR3 nucleotide sequence: TGTGCCAGCACCAAAACAGGGTCCCAAGAGACCCAGTACTTC.

The V and J genes are TRBV7-3 and TRBJ1-1; D unresolved. Trimming pared 2 bases from V and 6 bases from J, leaving 10 bases between. Germline CDR1 and CDR2: SGHTA and FQGTGA. This CDR3 region has 13 residues. DNA for the CDR3: TGTGCCAGCAGCTTACAGAGCCGGTCTGAAGCTTTCTTT. It encodes CASSLQSRSEAFF.

This clonotype was picked up many times. This chain connects TRBV6-4 to TRBJ2-3, with 9 bases that match TRBD2. This CDR3 has 15 residues. Unmatched junction bases numbered 5, after V lost 4 bases and J lost 3 bases. Germline CDR1 reads MRHNA; CDR2 reads SNTAGT. CDR3 nucleotide sequence: TGTGCCAGCAGTGCCCTAGCGGGGAGGACAGATACGCAGTATTTT. Residues: CASSALAGRTDTQYF.

This chain connects TRBV20-1 to TRBJ1-5; 8 bases are a match to TRBD1. Germline-derived CDR1 and CDR2 are DFQATT and SNEGSKA (reference sequence). The CDR3 has 17 residues. Unmatched junction bases numbered 12, after V lost 5 bases and J lost 0 bases. CDR3 DNA sequence: TGCAGTGCTGGGGGGACAGGCAGAACTTATAGCAATCAGCCCCAGCATTTT. This gives the protein CSAGGTGRTYSNQPQHF.

The chain employs TRBV5-4 and TRBJ2-7; the match to TRBD1 covers 8 bases. V gave up 1 base and J gave up 8 bases; unmatched junction bases: 8. Looked up from germline, CDR1 is SGHNT and CDR2 is YYREEE (reference sequence). This CDR3 region has 14 residues. CDR3 amino acids: CASSLTGGSGKQYV. The CDR3 region has the DNA TGTGCCAGCAGCTTGACAGGGGGTTCTGGGAAGCAGTACGTC.

This chain joins TRBV7-3 and TRBJ2-1; D unresolved. Trimming removed 2 bases at V and 3 bases at J, with 8 bases between. CDR3 length: 14 residues. CDR1 SGHTA and CDR2 FQGTGA come from the germline V gene. As DNA, the CDR3 is TGTGCCAGCAGCTTAGGCGGACGCTACAATGAGCAGTTCTTC. Its translation: CASSLGGRYNEQFF.

This clonotype was counted at least ten times. The chain carries TRBV5-1 and TRBJ2-5; D gene ambiguous. Trimming stripped 4 bases from V and 3 bases from J, with 13 bases between. Germline V gene sequence: CDR1 SGHRS, CDR2 YFSETQ. CDR3 length: 14 residues. The DNA of the CDR3 is TGCGCCAGCAGCCCAGACCGACAAGAAGAGACCCAGTACTTC. Amino acid sequence: CASSPDRQEETQYF.

The sample holds many counts of this clonotype. The chain has TRBV4-1 and TRBJ2-7; tentatively, D is TRBD1 or TRBD2 (5 bases each). Germline loops: CDR1 MGHRA, CDR2 YSYEKL. CDR3 size: 15 residues. The germline V and J ends were trimmed by 1 base and 2 bases, with 12 bases remaining between them. The chain's CDR3 is CASSQGPGATYEQYF. CDR3 coding DNA: TGCGCCAGCAGCCAAGGCCCCGGGGCCACCTACGAGCAGTACTTC.

Many counts were recorded for this clonotype. This chain links TRBV11-2 with TRBJ1-3; no clear D. This CDR3 region has 14 residues. Trimming took off 6 bases at V and 0 bases at J, with 9 bases between the two ends. The germline CDR1 and CDR2 sequences are SGHAT and FQNNGV. CDR3 residues: CASRTGSSGNTIYF. The DNA for the CDR3 is TGTGCCAGCAGGACTGGGAGCTCTGGAAACACCATATATTTT.

A note on this clonotype: The junction departs from the called germline gene at one end, perhaps through a read error. V usage is TRBV7-6 and J usage is TRBJ2-7; D perhaps matches TRBD2 (5 bases). The germline V gene has CDR1 SGHVS and CDR2 FNYEAQ. This CDR3 region has 13 residues. The chain's CDR3 is CVSSGGQSYEQYF. CDR3 in DNA: TGTGTCAGCAGCGGAGGCCAGTCCTACGAGCAGTACTTC.

This clonotype was recorded a few times. The rearrangement joins TRBV28 to TRBJ1-1; D is undetermined. The CDR3 contains 13 residues. Germline lookup yields CDR1 MDHEN and CDR2 SYDVKM. V was cut by 4 bases and J by 2 bases, with 8 bases left in between. The CDR3 loop reads CASSSPPNTEAFF. CDR3 DNA sequence: TGTGCCAGCAGTTCCCCGCCTAACACTGAAGCTTTCTTT.

This clonotype was found many times. V usage is TRBV7-9 and J usage is TRBJ2-3, with 7 nucleotides matching TRBD1. This CDR3 has 16 residues. Germline assignment: CDR1 SEHNR and CDR2 FQNEAQ (reference sequence). Losses at the gene ends were 0 bases for V and 2 bases for J; bases not matched to a gene: 5. CDR3: CASSLAVRGYTDTQYF. The DNA of the CDR3 is TGTGCCAGCAGCTTAGCGGTCAGGGGGTACACAGATACGCAGTATTTT.

This chain links TRBV7-2 with TRBJ2-3; 8 bases map to TRBD2. Per the germline V gene, CDR1 is SGHTA and CDR2 is FQGNSA. Trimming took 2 bases from V and 2 from J; bases not matched to a gene: 6. This CDR3 contains 16 residues. The CDR3 DNA reads as TGTGCCAGCAGCTTACAGAGCGGGGGAGTCACAGATACGCAGTATTTT. Translated, it gives CASSLQSGGVTDTQYF.

This clonotype has more than one count but fewer than ten. V gene TRBV6-2 or TRBV6-3 combines with J gene TRBJ1-6, with D possibly TRBD1 on 5 matching bases. Germline lookup yields CDR1 MNHEY and CDR2 SVGEGT. This CDR3 contains 13 residues. The V and J ends lost 6 bases and 8 bases respectively, with 11 bases between them. The CDR3 region has the DNA TGTGCCAGCAGAGGGGAAGGGGATTCACCCCTCCACTTT. It yields the protein CASRGEGDSPLHF.

There are a few counts of this clonotype. The chain combines TRBV7-3 with TRBJ2-1; D perhaps matches TRBD2 (5 bases). V lost 0 bases and J 3 bases, leaving 12 bases between the germline ends. CDR1 is SGHTA and CDR2 is FQGTGA in the germline V gene. The CDR3 spans 16 residues. The CDR3 protein is CASSLTPGSLYNEQFF. The CDR3 coding sequence is TGTGCCAGCAGCTTAACTCCGGGGAGCCTCTACAATGAGCAGTTCTTC.

This clonotype was found a few times. This chain links TRBV7-2 with TRBJ1-1; perhaps TRBD1 as D (5 bases). The CDR3 is made up of 16 amino acids. Looked up from germline, CDR1 is SGHTA and CDR2 is FQGNSA. Trimming pared 5 bases from V and 0 bases from J, leaving 16 bases between. DNA for the CDR3: TGTGCCAGCAGCCCCGGCAGGGCCCCACTGAACACTGAAGCTTTCTTT. Its translation is CASSPGRAPLNTEAFF.

V and J are TRBV5-1 and TRBJ2-7; D gene uncertain. The CDR3 runs to 14 residues. The germline V gene has CDR1 SGHRS and CDR2 YFSETQ. The V gene lost 1 base and the J gene lost 3 bases, with 11 bases spanning the gap. The CDR3, as DNA: TGCGCCAGCAGCTTGTGGGGTTTTAACTACGAGCAGTACTTC. It translates to CASSLWGFNYEQYF.

The V and J genes are TRBV5-4 and TRBJ2-5; TRBD2 aligns across 10 bases. V dropped 4 bases and J dropped 4; count of bases not matched to a gene: 7. The V gene's germline CDR1 is SGHNT and CDR2 YYREEE (reference sequence). The CDR3 spans 15 residues. The CDR3 nucleotides read TGTGCCAGCAGCCCGGCAGCTAGCGGGGGAGAGACCCAGTACTTC. Translation gives CASSPAASGGETQYF.

This chain links TRBV13 with TRBJ2-7, with D maybe TRBD2 (7 bases). The CDR3 length is 17 residues. CDR1 and CDR2 (germline): PRHDT, FYEKMQ (reference sequence). Trimming removed 5 bases at V and 1 base at J, with 21 bases between. CDR3 sequence (DNA): TGTGCCAGCAGCCCCGCGGGGGCCGCCCCCCAATCCTACGAGCAGTACTTC. Protein: CASSPAGAAPQSYEQYF.

This chain uses TRBV7-3 with TRBJ2-1; 10 bases fit TRBD1. Germline V gene lookup returns CDR1 SGHTA and CDR2 FQGTGA. The CDR3 has 16 amino acids. V was clipped by 5 bases and J by 7 bases; unmatched bases: 11. The chain's CDR3 is CASSPRPGQGKNEQFF. CDR3 bases: TGTGCCAGCAGCCCCCGACCGGGACAGGGGAAGAATGAGCAGTTCTTC.